The TCR beta chain under discussion was sequenced for a study of blood T cell repertoires in COVID-19. Study-level information: The cDNA or gDNA used as material had been derived from T cells, B-cell-depleted T cells, or PBMCs.

This CDR3 contains 16 residues. V was pared by 2 bases and J by 4 bases, with 16 bases between. Germline V gene data show CDR1 as SGHRS and CDR2 as YFSETQ. Profiled with immunoSEQ multiplex PCR; TCRdb holds only in-frame clones, not every one. The sample has roughly 88,000 clones, over 75% seen once. The receptor was derived from an elderly woman with active or convalescent COVID-19. Sequencing was carried out using peripheral blood. The chain employs TRBV5-1 and TRBJ1-5; D is undetermined. CDR3 nucleotide sequence: TGCGCCAGCAGCTTAAACGGAGAGGCGGGAAATCAGCCCCAGCATTTT. This sequence encodes CASSLNGEAGNQPQHF.